The rows below give T cell receptor beta chains drawn from one sample of a study of blood T cell repertoires in COVID-19. Sequencing was performed with immunoSEQ multiplex PCR; in TCRdb, only in-frame clones are kept and a portion is missing. The sample yields approximately 150,000 clones, approximately 92% seen once. Sequencing was carried out using peripheral blood. These TCRs come from a man aged 18-30 years with COVID-19, enrolled during active disease. Both conserved end residues are part of each CDR3. D genes are given only for firm matches. The size field is filled for only some rows; it gives once, few, many or a size class.

D gene: .; J gene: TRBJ1-5; clone size: .; V gene: TRBV5-8; CDR3 protein: CASSLSGSPQHF; CDR3 DNA: TGTGCCAGCAGCTTAAGCGGGTCGCCCCAGCATTTT
D gene: .; J gene: TRBJ2-7; clone size: once; V gene: TRBV5-1; CDR3 protein: CASSPTLGANDHEQYF; CDR3 DNA: TGCGCCAGCAGTCCAACCCTGGGGGCAAATGACCACGAGCAGTACTTC
D gene: TRBD1; J gene: TRBJ1-2; clone size: .; V gene: TRBV29-1; CDR3 protein: CSVEGGTGDDYGYTF; CDR3 DNA: TGCAGCGTTGAGGGTGGGACAGGCGATGATTATGGCTACACCTTC
D gene: TRBD1; J gene: TRBJ1-1; clone size: .; V gene: TRBV28; CDR3 protein: CASSPGGRLNTEAFF; CDR3 DNA: TGTGCCAGCAGTCCAGGGGGCCGGTTGAACACTGAAGCTTTCTTT
D gene: .; J gene: TRBJ1-1; clone size: .; V gene: TRBV7-9; CDR3 protein: CASSLDPNTEAFF; CDR3 DNA: TGTGCCAGCAGCTTAGATCCAAACACTGAAGCTTTCTTT
D gene: .; J gene: TRBJ1-5; clone size: .; V gene: TRBV3-1/TRBV3-2; CDR3 protein: CASSSGDQPQHF; CDR3 DNA: TGTGCCAGCTCCTCAGGGGACCAGCCCCAGCATTTT
D gene: .; J gene: TRBJ2-1; clone size: once; V gene: TRBV29-1; CDR3 protein: CSMRRTNEQFF; CDR3 DNA: TGCAGCATGCGGAGGACCAATGAGCAGTTCTTC
D gene: TRBD1; J gene: TRBJ2-7; clone size: .; V gene: TRBV4-3; CDR3 protein: CASSQDPGQNYEQYF; CDR3 DNA: TGCGCCAGCAGCCAGGACCCGGGACAGAATTACGAGCAGTACTTC
D gene: .; J gene: TRBJ2-7; clone size: .; V gene: TRBV19; CDR3 protein: CASSSGTYSYEQYF; CDR3 DNA: TGTGCCAGTAGTAGTGGGACTTACTCCTACGAGCAGTACTTC
D gene: .; J gene: TRBJ2-7; clone size: .; V gene: TRBV27; CDR3 protein: CASTSSSYEQYF; CDR3 DNA: TGTGCCAGCACCTCCAGCTCCTACGAGCAGTACTTC
D gene: TRBD2; J gene: TRBJ2-3; clone size: .; V gene: TRBV6-1; CDR3 protein: CASSVAGGPYTDTQYF; CDR3 DNA: TGTGCCAGCAGTGTAGCGGGAGGGCCTTACACAGATACGCAGTATTTT
D gene: TRBD2; J gene: TRBJ2-1; clone size: .; V gene: TRBV29-1; CDR3 protein: CSVEEISRTSAYNEQFF; CDR3 DNA: TGCAGCGTTGAAGAAATTTCCAGAACTAGCGCATACAATGAGCAGTTCTTC
D gene: TRBD1; J gene: TRBJ2-5; clone size: once; V gene: TRBV4-3; CDR3 protein: CASSQETGPQETQYF; CDR3 DNA: TGCGCCAGCAGCCAAGAGACAGGGCCACAAGAGACCCAGTACTTC
D gene: .; J gene: TRBJ1-1; clone size: .; V gene: TRBV5-1; CDR3 protein: CASSFRQTNEAFF; CDR3 DNA: TGCGCCAGCAGCTTCCGGCAGACTAATGAAGCTTTCTTT
D gene: TRBD2; J gene: TRBJ2-2; clone size: .; V gene: TRBV7-2; CDR3 protein: CASSLAGEGTGELFF; CDR3 DNA: TGTGCCAGCAGTTTAGCGGGAGAGGGCACCGGGGAGCTGTTTTTT
D gene: TRBD2; J gene: TRBJ2-7; clone size: .; V gene: TRBV19; CDR3 protein: CASSTTSGSYEQYF; CDR3 DNA: TGTGCCAGTAGTACCACTAGCGGGAGCTACGAGCAGTACTTC
D gene: TRBD1; J gene: TRBJ2-6; clone size: few; V gene: TRBV5-1; CDR3 protein: CASSLLPPGTAILSGANVLTF; CDR3 DNA: TGCGCCAGCAGCTTGCTCCCACCCGGGACAGCTATACTATCTGGGGCCAACGTCCTGACTTTC
D gene: TRBD1; J gene: TRBJ2-7; clone size: .; V gene: TRBV27; CDR3 protein: CASSFFSGGRYEQYF; CDR3 DNA: TGTGCCAGCAGTTTCTTTTCAGGGGGCCGATACGAGCAGTACTTC
D gene: .; J gene: TRBJ1-4; clone size: .; V gene: TRBV4-3; CDR3 protein: CASSPVGGSGEKLFF; CDR3 DNA: TGCGCCAGCAGCCCGGTAGGGGGATCGGGTGAAAAACTGTTTTTT
D gene: .; J gene: TRBJ1-5; clone size: .; V gene: TRBV27; CDR3 protein: CASSFAGGNQPQHF; CDR3 DNA: TGTGCCAGCAGTTTTGCAGGGGGCAATCAGCCCCAGCATTTT
D gene: TRBD2; J gene: TRBJ2-1; clone size: .; V gene: TRBV14; CDR3 protein: CASNFGGGSYNEQFF; CDR3 DNA: TGTGCCAGCAATTTCGGGGGGGGCTCCTACAATGAGCAGTTCTTC
D gene: .; J gene: TRBJ2-2; clone size: .; V gene: TRBV20-1; CDR3 protein: CSASAGGELFF; CDR3 DNA: TGCAGTGCTAGCGCGGGGGGGGAGCTGTTTTTT
D gene: .; J gene: TRBJ2-7; clone size: .; V gene: TRBV7-2; CDR3 protein: CASSLEHPYEQYF; CDR3 DNA: TGTGCCAGCAGCTTAGAACATCCCTACGAGCAGTACTTC
D gene: .; J gene: TRBJ2-5; clone size: .; V gene: TRBV6-5; CDR3 protein: CASTARGLQETQYF; CDR3 DNA: TGTGCCAGCACCGCAAGGGGACTCCAAGAGACCCAGTACTTC
D gene: .; J gene: TRBJ2-5; clone size: .; V gene: TRBV24-1; CDR3 protein: CATSDLGGAETQYF; CDR3 DNA: TGTGCCACCAGTGATTTGGGAGGGGCGGAGACCCAGTACTTC
D gene: TRBD1; J gene: TRBJ1-1; clone size: once; V gene: TRBV6-4; CDR3 protein: CASRPGTENTEAFF; CDR3 DNA: TGTGCCAGCCGGCCGGGGACAGAGAACACTGAAGCTTTCTTT
D gene: TRBD1; J gene: TRBJ2-3; clone size: few; V gene: TRBV2; CDR3 protein: CASRETGGLGTDTQYF; CDR3 DNA: TGTGCCAGCAGAGAAACAGGGGGCCTCGGGACAGATACGCAGTATTTT
D gene: .; J gene: TRBJ1-5; clone size: once; V gene: TRBV7-9; CDR3 protein: CASSLARGQLNQPQHF; CDR3 DNA: TGTGCCAGCAGCTTAGCGCGAGGGCAGCTCAATCAGCCCCAGCATTTT
D gene: .; J gene: TRBJ2-2; clone size: few; V gene: TRBV5-4; CDR3 protein: CASSLPSQGTGELFF; CDR3 DNA: TGTGCCAGCAGCTTGCCTAGTCAGGGGACCGGGGAGCTGTTTTTT
D gene: .; J gene: TRBJ1-4; clone size: .; V gene: TRBV4-1; CDR3 protein: CASSQLQGGTNEKLLF; CDR3 DNA: TGCGCCAGCAGCCAACTACAAGGGGGAACTAATGAAAAACTGCTTTTT
D gene: .; J gene: TRBJ1-5; clone size: .; V gene: TRBV27; CDR3 protein: CASGRGQPQHF; CDR3 DNA: TGTGCCAGTGGGAGGGGTCAGCCCCAGCATTTT
D gene: .; J gene: TRBJ2-5; clone size: once; V gene: TRBV7-7; CDR3 protein: CASSSRRAETQYF; CDR3 DNA: TGTGCCAGCAGCTCCCGCAGGGCGGAGACCCAGTACTTC
D gene: .; J gene: TRBJ2-2; clone size: .; V gene: TRBV19; CDR3 protein: CASSIAVTGELFF; CDR3 DNA: TGTGCCAGTAGTATAGCAGTAACCGGGGAGCTGTTTTTT
D gene: TRBD2; J gene: TRBJ2-2; clone size: .; V gene: TRBV11-3; CDR3 protein: CASSLGGLAGAGELFF; CDR3 DNA: TGTGCCAGCAGCTTAGGGGGACTAGCGGGTGCCGGGGAGCTGTTTTTT
D gene: .; J gene: TRBJ2-2; clone size: few; V gene: TRBV30; CDR3 protein: CAGGGGVNTGELFF; CDR3 DNA: TGTGCCGGGGGAGGGGGAGTGAACACCGGGGAGCTGTTTTTT
D gene: .; J gene: TRBJ2-7; clone size: .; V gene: TRBV7-6; CDR3 protein: CASSLSETRGRRQAYEQYF; CDR3 DNA: TGTGCCAGCAGCTTATCCGAAACGCGGGGGAGACGACAGGCGTACGAGCAGTACTTC
D gene: TRBD2; J gene: TRBJ2-7; clone size: .; V gene: TRBV4-1; CDR3 protein: CASSQKISIGLAGVYEQYF; CDR3 DNA: TGCGCCAGCAGCCAAAAGATCTCGATCGGACTAGCGGGGGTCTACGAGCAGTACTTC
D gene: .; J gene: TRBJ2-1; clone size: .; V gene: TRBV19; CDR3 protein: CASSRGTTFDNEQFF; CDR3 DNA: TGTGCCAGTAGTAGGGGGACAACCTTTGACAATGAGCAGTTCTTC
D gene: TRBD1; J gene: TRBJ2-7; clone size: few; V gene: TRBV7-3; CDR3 protein: CASSRGQGRGEQYF; CDR3 DNA: TGTGCCAGCAGCCGCGGACAGGGGAGGGGAGAGCAGTACTTC
D gene: TRBD1; J gene: TRBJ2-5; clone size: few; V gene: TRBV6-6; CDR3 protein: CASSSQDRGNYF; CDR3 DNA: TGTGCCAGCAGTTCCCAAGACAGGGGTAATTACTTC
D gene: .; J gene: TRBJ2-7; clone size: .; V gene: TRBV13; CDR3 protein: CASSLSVGRGTYEQYF; CDR3 DNA: TGTGCCAGCAGCTTAAGTGTTGGCAGAGGTACCTACGAGCAGTACTTC
D gene: .; J gene: TRBJ2-7; clone size: .; V gene: TRBV6-2/TRBV6-3; CDR3 protein: CASSPTSGRNEQYF; CDR3 DNA: TGTGCCAGCAGCCCTACCTCCGGGAGAAATGAGCAGTACTTC
D gene: TRBD1; J gene: TRBJ1-2; clone size: .; V gene: TRBV19; CDR3 protein: CASSIGTGDYGYTF; CDR3 DNA: TGTGCCAGTAGTATAGGGACAGGGGACTATGGCTACACCTTC
D gene: .; J gene: TRBJ2-6; clone size: .; V gene: TRBV5-6; CDR3 protein: CASSFGPSSGANVLTF; CDR3 DNA: TGTGCCAGCAGCTTTGGCCCATCCTCTGGGGCCAACGTCCTGACTTTC
D gene: TRBD1; J gene: TRBJ2-7; clone size: .; V gene: TRBV19; CDR3 protein: CASKRTGEGRTYEQYF; CDR3 DNA: TGTGCCAGTAAGAGGACAGGGGAGGGAAGGACCTACGAGCAGTACTTC
D gene: .; J gene: TRBJ1-1; clone size: .; V gene: TRBV5-1; CDR3 protein: CASSQRTIINTEAFF; CDR3 DNA: TGCGCCAGCAGCCAAAGGACAATTATTAACACTGAAGCTTTCTTT
D gene: .; J gene: TRBJ2-1; clone size: .; V gene: TRBV2; CDR3 protein: CASWSAGSYNEQFF; CDR3 DNA: TGTGCCAGCTGGAGCGCGGGCTCCTACAATGAGCAGTTCTTC
D gene: .; J gene: TRBJ2-7; clone size: .; V gene: TRBV5-5; CDR3 protein: CASSSSVGGGNEQYF; CDR3 DNA: TGTGCCAGCAGCTCCTCGGTTGGCGGGGGCAACGAGCAGTACTTC
D gene: .; J gene: TRBJ2-1; clone size: .; V gene: TRBV13; CDR3 protein: CASSLASSRITEQFF; CDR3 DNA: TGTGCCAGCAGCTTAGCGTCTAGCCGGATCACCGAGCAGTTCTTC
D gene: TRBD1; J gene: TRBJ2-7; clone size: .; V gene: TRBV27; CDR3 protein: CASSYSTGESYEQYF; CDR3 DNA: TGTGCCAGCAGTTACTCGACAGGGGAATCCTACGAGCAGTACTTC
D gene: TRBD2; J gene: TRBJ2-3; clone size: .; V gene: TRBV11-2; CDR3 protein: CASSASGAMGDTQYF; CDR3 DNA: TGTGCCAGCAGCGCTAGCGGGGCTATGGGAGATACGCAGTATTTT
D gene: .; J gene: TRBJ1-5; clone size: .; V gene: TRBV6-1; CDR3 protein: CASSEGLNQPQHF; CDR3 DNA: TGTGCCAGCAGTGAGGGGCTTAATCAGCCCCAGCATTTT
D gene: TRBD2; J gene: TRBJ2-1; clone size: .; V gene: TRBV11-2; CDR3 protein: CASSLVLADFYNEQFF; CDR3 DNA: TGTGCCAGCAGCTTAGTGCTAGCGGACTTCTACAATGAGCAGTTCTTC
D gene: TRBD1; J gene: TRBJ1-1; clone size: .; V gene: TRBV6-2/TRBV6-3; CDR3 protein: CASSYHRGQEAFF; CDR3 DNA: TGTGCCAGCAGTTACCACAGGGGGCAGGAAGCTTTCTTT
D gene: TRBD2; J gene: TRBJ2-1; clone size: .; V gene: TRBV4-2; CDR3 protein: CASSQEPSGVGEQFF; CDR3 DNA: TGTGCCAGCAGCCAAGAGCCTAGCGGTGTTGGGGAGCAGTTCTTC
D gene: TRBD2; J gene: TRBJ2-1; clone size: .; V gene: TRBV9; CDR3 protein: CASSVGSSGRANEQFF; CDR3 DNA: TGTGCCAGCAGCGTAGGTAGTAGCGGGAGGGCCAATGAGCAGTTCTTC
D gene: .; J gene: TRBJ2-1; clone size: .; V gene: TRBV20-1; CDR3 protein: CSAQLGNEQFF; CDR3 DNA: TGCAGTGCGCAACTAGGCAATGAGCAGTTCTTC
D gene: TRBD2; J gene: TRBJ2-7; clone size: once; V gene: TRBV24-1; CDR3 protein: CATSDRTSYEQYF; CDR3 DNA: TGTGCCACCAGTGATAGGACTAGCTACGAGCAGTACTTC